Below, 6 T cell receptor beta chains from the same sample are listed, as sequenced in a study of Ad26.COV2.S vaccination and SARS-CoV-2 variants. The table came from immunoSEQ multiplex PCR; TCRdb's copy has only in-frame clones and leaves some out. The sample has roughly 700,000 clones, 80% to 90% seen once. The sample's treatment: around 19 received Ad26.COV2.S at low or high dose, single or two shots; 5 received placebo; per-sample allocation not given. Specimen acquisition occurred on day 63 following the initial vaccine or placebo injection. Sequences were derived from peripheral blood, sampled in a trial of Ad26.COV2.S vaccine versus placebo. These receptors were collected from a person aged 18-60 years who received the Ad26.COV2.S COVID-19 vaccine or a placebo.

V usage is TRBV7-8 and J usage is TRBJ2-1; the match to TRBD2 covers 8 bases. Germline V gives CDR1 SGHVS, CDR2 FQNEAQ. The CDR3 extends over 17 amino acids. Trimming took 5 bases from V and 4 from J; bases not matched to a gene: 13. The CDR3 protein is CASSANAGTSFYNEQFF. CDR3 nucleotides: TGTGCCAGCAGCGCCAACGCCGGGACTAGTTTTTACAATGAGCAGTTCTTC.

The chain combines TRBV11-3 with TRBJ2-1; no reliable D call. This CDR3 contains 13 residues. Germline assignment: CDR1 SGHNT and CDR2 YENEEA. Trimming stripped 0 bases from V and 9 bases from J, with 9 bases between. CDR3 nucleotide sequence: TGTGCCAGCAGCTTAGAGGCTTGGAGTGAGCAGTTCTTC. Translation: CASSLEAWSEQFF.

This rearrangement joins TRBV12-3 or TRBV12-4 to TRBJ2-7, with 10 positions matching TRBD2. The CDR3 has 13 amino acids. The V and J ends lost 8 bases and 6 bases, in that order; junction bases with no gene match: 7. CDR3: CASLPGLASEQYF. For the CDR3, the DNA is TGTGCCAGCTTGCCGGGACTAGCGTCCGAGCAGTACTTC.

The chain links TRBV24-1 to TRBJ2-1; TRBD2 agrees at 10 bases. This CDR3 region has 21 residues. CDR1 is KGHDR and CDR2 is SFDVKD in the germline V gene. V was pared by 5 bases and J by 7 bases, with 25 bases of the junction left unmatched. For the CDR3, the DNA is TGTGCCACCAGTGGGACCCGGGGACTGGATCTTACTAGCGGGGAGCGTAATGAGCAGTTCTTC. This codes for CATSGTRGLDLTSGERNEQFF.

The chain joins TRBV7-2 to TRBJ1-1; TRBD1 matches at 9 bases. Per germline, CDR1 SGHTA and CDR2 FQGNSA. J gave up 5 bases and V 5 bases, and 6 bases lay outside the gene matches. This CDR3 region has 14 residues. The CDR3 DNA reads as TGTGCCAGCAGCCAGGACAGGGGCAGGACTGAAGCTTTCTTT. This codes for CASSQDRGRTEAFF.

The genes are TRBV19 and TRBJ2-5; 8 bases map to TRBD1. CDR1 is LNHDA and CDR2 is SQIVND in the germline V gene (reference sequence). This CDR3 contains 18 residues. V shed 5 bases and J 0 bases; nucleotides not matched to a gene: 14. The CDR3 is CASSLFVGGRGHQETQYF. In DNA, the CDR3 is TGTGCCAGTAGTCTTTTCGTGGGTGGCAGGGGGCACCAAGAGACCCAGTACTTC.